The 4 T cell receptor beta chains given below trace back to one sample, sequenced in a study of T cell repertoires in cytomegalovirus infection. From the reads, TCRdb called clonotypes with MiXCR, one entry per CDR3 protein. Found here are hundreds of thousands of distinct CDR3 sequences, roughly 30% of them singletons; the top ten hold over 15%. Antigen specificity for these receptors is unknown. The sample was cultured PBMCs, taken from culture after CMV antigen stimulation. The receptors shown here come from a human donor in good health (CMV status not recorded). Some clones in this sample may be carry-over from other donors' samples.

This clonotype occurred a few times. V is TRBV5-5 and J is TRBJ2-1; 10 nucleotides agree with TRBD2. The CDR3 sequence is 18 residues long. J lost 7 bases, V lost 2 bases, and 15 bases had no gene match. Per germline, CDR1 SGHKS and CDR2 YYEKEE (reference sequence). The DNA for the CDR3 is TGTGCCAGCAGCTTTCTAGCCGGACTAGCGGAGGGGGGAAATGAGCAGTTCTTC. Residues: CASSFLAGLAEGGNEQFF.

V gene TRBV30 combines with J gene TRBJ1-1, with a weak D call TRBD1 (5 bases). The CDR3 covers 13 residues. From germline, CDR1 is GTSNPN and CDR2 SVGIG (reference sequence). Trimming removed 8 bases from V and 4 bases from J, with 17 bases in between. The CDR3 coding sequence is TGTGCCGGTAGACAGATCTCGACCACTGAAGCTTTCTTT. It encodes CAGRQISTTEAFF.

The V gene is TRBV7-3, the J gene TRBJ1-6; D not certain. V lost 5 bases and J 7 bases, leaving 18 bases between the germline ends. The germline V gene encodes CDR1 SGHTA and CDR2 FQGTGA. This CDR3 is built from 16 residues. CDR3 residues: CASSGETEGLNSPLHF. CDR3 bases: TGTGCCAGCAGCGGAGAGACGGAGGGTTTGAATTCACCCCTCCACTTT.

The chain has TRBV6-2 or TRBV6-3 and TRBJ2-1; TRBD2 matches 7 bases. The ends lost 4 bases at V and 7 bases at J; junction bases unmatched: 4. The germline gives CDR1 MNHEY, CDR2 SVGEGT. This CDR3 is built from 13 residues. CDR3 bases: TGTGCCAGCAGTTCTGGACTAGTGAATGAGCAGTTCTTC. Translation: CASSSGLVNEQFF.